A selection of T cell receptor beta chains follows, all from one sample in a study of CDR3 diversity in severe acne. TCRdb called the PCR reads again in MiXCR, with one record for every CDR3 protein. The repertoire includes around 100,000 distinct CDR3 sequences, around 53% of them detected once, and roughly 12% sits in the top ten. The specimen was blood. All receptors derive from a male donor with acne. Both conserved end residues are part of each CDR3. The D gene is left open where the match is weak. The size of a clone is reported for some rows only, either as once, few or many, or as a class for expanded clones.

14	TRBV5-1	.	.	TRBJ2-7	TGCGCCAGCAACTTGAACCCGGGGCCGGGGGAGCAGTACTTC	CASNLNPGPGEQYF
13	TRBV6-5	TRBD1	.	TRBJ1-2	TGTGCCAGCAGCCAAACAGGGGTCTATGGCTACACCTTC	CASSQTGVYGYTF
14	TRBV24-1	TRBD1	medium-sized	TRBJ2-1	TGTGCCACCAGCGGGACAGGGGCTGACAATGAGCAGTTCTTC	CATSGTGADNEQFF
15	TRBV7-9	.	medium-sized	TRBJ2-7	TGTGCCAGCAGCTTAACTCGAGGGCCGTCCTACGAGCAGTACTTC	CASSLTRGPSYEQYF
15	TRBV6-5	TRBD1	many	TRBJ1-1	TGTGCCAGCAGTTACTCGATACAGGGGCCAATTGAAGCTTTCTTT	CASSYSIQGPIEAFF
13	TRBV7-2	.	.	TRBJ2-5	TGTGCCAGCAGCCCGGGTGGGGGGGAGACCCAGTACTTC	CASSPGGGETQYF
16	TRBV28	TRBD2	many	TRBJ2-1	TGTGCCAGCAGTTTAGCGGGAGGCGCCAAGGACAATGAGCAGTTCTTC	CASSLAGGAKDNEQFF
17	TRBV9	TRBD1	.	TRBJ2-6	TGTGCCAGCGCGGGACAGGGGGTGATTGCTGGGGCCAACGTCCTGACTTTC	CASAGQGVIAGANVLTF
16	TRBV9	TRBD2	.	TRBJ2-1	TGTGCCAGCAGCGCTGGAGGTGGCGGGGGGAACAATGAGCAGTTCTTC	CASSAGGGGGNNEQFF
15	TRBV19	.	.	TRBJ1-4	TGTGCCAGCCGTACTTTAGAGACAACTAATGAAAAACTGTTTTTT	CASRTLETTNEKLFF
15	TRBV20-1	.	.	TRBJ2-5	TGCAGTGCTCCACTTATCTCGGGATACGCAGAGACCCAGTACTTC	CSAPLISGYAETQYF
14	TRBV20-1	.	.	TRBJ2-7	TGCCGTGCTAGAGACCATGGTTCCTCCTACGAGCAGTACTTC	CRARDHGSSYEQYF
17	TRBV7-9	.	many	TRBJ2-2	TGTGCCAGCAGACCAACTACATACAGGAGAGGAACCGGGGAGCTGTTTTTT	CASRPTTYRRGTGELFF
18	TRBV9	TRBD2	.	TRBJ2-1	TGTGCCAGCAGCGTAGGGCTAGCGGGCGGCTCCTCCTACAATGAGCAGTTCTTC	CASSVGLAGGSSYNEQFF
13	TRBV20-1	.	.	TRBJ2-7	TGCAGTGCTCACAACAGGGTGGGCTACGAGCAGTACTTC	CSAHNRVGYEQYF
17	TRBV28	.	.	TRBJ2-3	TGTGCCAGCAGTTTACGGGTGCAACCCTTAAGCACAGATACGCAGTATTTT	CASSLRVQPLSTDTQYF
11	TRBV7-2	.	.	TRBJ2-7	TGTGCCAGAAAAGCGGGCCACGAGCAGTACTTC	CARKAGHEQYF
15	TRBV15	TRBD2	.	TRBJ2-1	TGTGCCACCAGCAGAGATCGGGGACTAGCGGGAGGGCAGTTCTTC	CATSRDRGLAGGQFF
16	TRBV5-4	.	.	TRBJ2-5	TGTGCCAGCAGCTTGGCGGGTCTAGCGATACAAGAGACCCAGTACTTC	CASSLAGLAIQETQYF
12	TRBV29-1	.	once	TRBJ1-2	TGCAGCGTCGGCCAGGGGAGGTATGGCTACACCTTC	CSVGQGRYGYTF
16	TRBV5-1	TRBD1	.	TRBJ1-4	TGCGCCAGCAGCCGGGGACAGGGCTTCATAAATGAAAAACTGTTTTTT	CASSRGQGFINEKLFF
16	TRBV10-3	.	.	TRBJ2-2	TGTGCCAGCAGTTACTCTTTATACGCGAACACCGGGGAGCTGTTTTTT	CASSYSLYANTGELFF
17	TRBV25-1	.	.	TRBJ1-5	TGTGCCAGCAGCCCCCAAAAGATAGTGATCGGCAATCAGCCCCAGCATTTT	CASSPQKIVIGNQPQHF
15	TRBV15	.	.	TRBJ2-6	TGTGCCACCAGCAGAACCCGCTCTGGGGCCAACGTCCTGACTTTC	CATSRTRSGANVLTF
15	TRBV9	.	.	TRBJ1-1	TGTGCTAGCAGCGTAGCGGGGACAATGAACACTGAAGCTTTCTTT	CASSVAGTMNTEAFF
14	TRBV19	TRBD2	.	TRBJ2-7	TGTGCCAGTAGTATAAGACTAGCGGGGGGCGAGCAGTACTTC	CASSIRLAGGEQYF
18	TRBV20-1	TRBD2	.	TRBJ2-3	TGCAGTGCTAACAGACCGGGACTAGCGGGAGTTGGCACAGATACGCAGTATTTT	CSANRPGLAGVGTDTQYF
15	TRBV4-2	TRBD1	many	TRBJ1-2	TGTGCCAGCAGCCAAGGAGGGGCAGGGGGGAGTGGCTACACCTTC	CASSQGGAGGSGYTF
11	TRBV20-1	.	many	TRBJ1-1	TGCAGTGCTAGCCCGGAGGTATTCGCTTTCTTT	CSASPEVFAFF
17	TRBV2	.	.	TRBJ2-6	TGTGCCAGCAGGGCACCAGATGACGCCGCTGGGGCCAACGTCCTGACTTTC	CASRAPDDAAGANVLTF